This T cell receptor beta chain appears in the sequencing data of a study of OX40 agonist ivuxolimab in advanced cancers. General study findings and limits: There were also nonresponders showing low normalized T-cell clonal expansion. On average, a greater number of expanded clones characterised CD8+ T cells relative to CD4+.

Of note for this clone: As yet, its antigen is unknown.

The ends were cut back, 9 bases at V and 2 bases at J, with 17 bases in the middle. The CDR3 covers 15 residues. Germline CDR1 is MDHEN and CDR2 is SYDVKM. TCRdb's table, derived via immunoSEQ multiplex PCR, lists solely in-frame clones and lacks some. The table includes some 60,000 clones, about 88% detected once. The TCR sequence derives from an adult with an advanced solid tumor such as melanoma, head and neck, liver or kidney cancer. The sample consisted of CD4+ or CD8+ T cells sorted from blood, taken in a trial of the OX40 agonist ivuxolimab. The V call is TRBV28, the J call TRBJ1-5; D is unresolved. The CDR3 here is CASTTQTFGNQPQHF. The DNA of the CDR3 is TGTGCCAGTACCACACAGACCTTCGGCAATCAGCCCCAGCATTTT.